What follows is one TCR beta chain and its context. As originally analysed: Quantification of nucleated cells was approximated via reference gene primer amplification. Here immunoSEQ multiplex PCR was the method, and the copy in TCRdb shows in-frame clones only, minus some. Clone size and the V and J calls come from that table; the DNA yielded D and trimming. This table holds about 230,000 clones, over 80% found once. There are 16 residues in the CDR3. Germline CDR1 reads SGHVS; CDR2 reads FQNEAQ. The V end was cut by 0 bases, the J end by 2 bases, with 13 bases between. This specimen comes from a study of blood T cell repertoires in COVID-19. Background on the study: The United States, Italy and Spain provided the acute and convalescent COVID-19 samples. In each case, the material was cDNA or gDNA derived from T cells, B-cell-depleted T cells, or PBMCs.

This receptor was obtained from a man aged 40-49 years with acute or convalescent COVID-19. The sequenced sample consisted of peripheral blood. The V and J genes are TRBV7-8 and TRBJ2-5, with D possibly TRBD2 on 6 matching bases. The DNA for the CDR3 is TGTGCCAGCAGCTTAGCAGGGACGGGACTTCAAGAGACCCAGTACTTC. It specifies CASSLAGTGLQETQYF.